This record concerns one TCR beta chain sequence. Antigen unknown. Clones were sequenced by immunoSEQ multiplex PCR, and TCRdb holds only the in-frame ones, with some missing. Among roughly 99,000 clones listed, over 80% were seen once. These data come from a study of T cell responses to AZD1222 COVID-19 vaccine. Germline loops: CDR1 SGHRS, CDR2 YFSETQ. Between the trimmed V and J ends, which lost 2 bases and 7 bases, there was a span of 7 bases. CDR3 length: 13 amino acids. The study's findings and limits: The donor group comprised mostly white British people and more females; the analysis possibly underestimated clonal diversity. Seropositive AZD1222 recipients at baseline numbered only five or six.

The clonotype comes from an adult who received the AZD1222 COVID-19 vaccine. Material: peripheral blood, obtained 28 days after the second AZD1222 dose. The chain carries TRBV5-1 and TRBJ1-6, with D perhaps matching TRBD1 (5 bases). CDR3 region: CASSLRQNSPLHF. The CDR3 bases are TGCGCCAGCAGCTTACGACAGAATTCACCCCTCCACTTT.